This TCR beta chain derives from a study of blood T cell repertoires in COVID-19 (TCRdb year 2020). For context, the study as a whole: Collaborator samples came from the United States, Italy and Spain and covered acute and convalescent phases of COVID-19. The samples were drawn from the first 160 participants of the ongoing ImmuneRACE study and from 950 to 1,500 subjects provided by 6 global collaborators. The repertoires were made available in a free public database intended to serve as a resource for research on the immune response to SARS-CoV-2. Nearly every sample came with metadata listing a de-identified subject ID, COVID-19 status, age in years and sex. The dataset comprised deeply sampled blood TCRbeta repertoires from subjects exposed to, actively infected with, or recovered from COVID-19. The material from the prospective study consisted of cDNA or gDNA derived from T cells, B-cell-depleted T cells, or PBMCs. HLA class I and class II types, where available, came from metadata supplied by the sample provider rather than from assay-based typing. Points the paper makes about the study in general: Clinical and demographic metadata were provided uncurated, with the amount varying by source and participant.

With regard to this clone: Its antigen remains unidentified. No clone much larger than this one lies a single base away; base qualities are absent.

The collaborating institutions used their own protocols to collect whole blood in K2EDTA tubes. For TCRbeta analysis, collaborators shipped samples in one of three forms: frozen whole blood, isolated PBMCs, or DNA extracted from either of those sample types. Here V drops 2 bases and J drops 2 bases, and the junction holds 6 bases not matched to any gene. From the cysteine through the phenylalanine, the CDR3 covers 16 amino acids. Only the CDR3 portion is preserved as DNA: 48 bases, with reading frame beginning at the first base. The germline V gene supplies CDR1 MDHEN and CDR2 SYDVKM. TCRbeta CDR3 regions were amplified from genomic DNA by means of the immunoSEQ Assay, a bias-controlled multiplex PCR. The published analysis was carried out like this. Within the assay, amplification of reference gene primers was used to estimate how many nucleated cells each sample contained. Sequence reads were collapsed and filtered to measure the absolute abundance of every unique TCRbeta CDR3 rearrangement. Productive Simpson clonality was computed per sample as the square root of Simpson's diversity index over productive rearrangements. The source is immuneACCESS, and TCRdb retained only in-frame sequences with V and J called. Part of the clones is not carried over; for the studies checked, unresolved V genes explain less than half of this, and the remainder is unexplained. Clone size and V and J calls were adopted from that table, with D and trimming inferred from the DNA. The sample contains around 500,000 clones, around 85% of them found a single time. The ten largest account for about 3.2% of the sample.

The chain uses TRBV28 and TRBJ2-3, with TRBD2 identical over 8 junction bases. Sequenced: peripheral blood. The clonotype comes from a human donor in a cohort sampled during active COVID-19. The CDR3 in this case is CASSLGASGFTDTQYF. The sequenced DNA: TGTGCCAGCAGTTTAGGGGCTAGCGGGTTCACAGATACGCAGTATTTT.